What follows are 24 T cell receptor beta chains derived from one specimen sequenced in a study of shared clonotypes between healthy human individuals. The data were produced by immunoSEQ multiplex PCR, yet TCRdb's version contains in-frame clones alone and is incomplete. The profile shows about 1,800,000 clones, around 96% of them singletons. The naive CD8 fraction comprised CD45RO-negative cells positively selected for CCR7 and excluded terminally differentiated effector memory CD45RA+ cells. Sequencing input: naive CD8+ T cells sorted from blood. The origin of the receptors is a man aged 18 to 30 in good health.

This CDR3 is CASSLATSVQYF. Written as DNA, the CDR3 is TGTGCCAGCAGCTTAGCCACTAGCGTTCAGTACTTC. The gene calls are TRBV7-9 and TRBJ2-4; 7 nucleotides line up with TRBD2. Trimming cost V 0 bases and J 11 bases; bases outside gene matches: 1. The CDR3 is 12 amino acids. Germline V gene sequence: CDR1 SEHNR, CDR2 FQNEAQ (reference sequence).

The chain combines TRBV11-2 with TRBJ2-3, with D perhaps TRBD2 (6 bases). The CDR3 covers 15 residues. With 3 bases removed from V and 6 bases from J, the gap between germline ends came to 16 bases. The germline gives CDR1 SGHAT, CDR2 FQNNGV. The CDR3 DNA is TGTGCCAGCAGCTTTGGTAGCGGCGGGCGCGATACGCAGTATTTT. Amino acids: CASSFGSGGRDTQYF. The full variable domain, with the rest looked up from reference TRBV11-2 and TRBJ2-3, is EAGVAQSPRYKIIEKRQSVAFWCNPISGHATLYWYQQILGQGPKLLIQFQNNGVVDDSQLPKDRFSAERLKGVDSTLKIQPAKLEDSAVYLCASSFGSGGRDTQYFGPGTRLTVL.

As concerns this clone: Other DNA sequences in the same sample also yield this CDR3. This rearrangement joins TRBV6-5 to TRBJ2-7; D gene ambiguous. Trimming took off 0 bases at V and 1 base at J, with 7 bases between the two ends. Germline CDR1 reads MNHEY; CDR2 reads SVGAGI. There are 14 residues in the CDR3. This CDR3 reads CASSYSRESYEQYF. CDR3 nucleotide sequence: TGTGCCAGCAGTTACTCGAGAGAGTCCTACGAGCAGTACTTC.

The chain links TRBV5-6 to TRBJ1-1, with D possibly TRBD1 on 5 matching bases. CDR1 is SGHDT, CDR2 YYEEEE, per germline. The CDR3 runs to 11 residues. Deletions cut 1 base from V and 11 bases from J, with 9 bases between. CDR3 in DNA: TGTGCCAGCAGCTTGAACAGGAGCGCTTTCTTT. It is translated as CASSLNRSAFF.

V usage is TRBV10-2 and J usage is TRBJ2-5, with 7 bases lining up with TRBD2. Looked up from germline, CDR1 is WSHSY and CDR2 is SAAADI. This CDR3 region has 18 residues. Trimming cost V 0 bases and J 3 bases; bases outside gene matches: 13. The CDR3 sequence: CASSESAEASGGEETQYF. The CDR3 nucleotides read TGCGCCAGCAGTGAGTCGGCAGAGGCTAGCGGAGGTGAAGAGACCCAGTACTTC.

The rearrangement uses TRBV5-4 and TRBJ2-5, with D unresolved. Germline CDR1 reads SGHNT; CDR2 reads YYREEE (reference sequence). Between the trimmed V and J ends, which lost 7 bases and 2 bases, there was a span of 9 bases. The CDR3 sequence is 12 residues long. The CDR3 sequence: CASSNGQETQYF. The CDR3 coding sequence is TGTGCCAGCTCGAACGGACAAGAGACCCAGTACTTC.

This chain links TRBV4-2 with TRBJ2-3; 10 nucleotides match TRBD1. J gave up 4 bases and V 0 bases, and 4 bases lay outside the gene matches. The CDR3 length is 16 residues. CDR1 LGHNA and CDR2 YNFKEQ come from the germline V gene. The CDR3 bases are TGTGCCAGCAGCCAAGACGGGACAGGGGAGGCAGATACGCAGTATTTT. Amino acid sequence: CASSQDGTGEADTQYF.

The CDR3 nucleotides are TGTGCCATCAGTGAGGGGTCTAATGAAAAACTGTTTTTT. It is translated as CAISEGSNEKLFF. This rearrangement joins TRBV10-3 to TRBJ1-4; D gene uncertain. V was trimmed by 2 bases and J by 3 bases, leaving 4 bases between them. The CDR3 has 13 amino acids. CDR1 is ENHRY and CDR2 is SYGVKD in the germline V gene.

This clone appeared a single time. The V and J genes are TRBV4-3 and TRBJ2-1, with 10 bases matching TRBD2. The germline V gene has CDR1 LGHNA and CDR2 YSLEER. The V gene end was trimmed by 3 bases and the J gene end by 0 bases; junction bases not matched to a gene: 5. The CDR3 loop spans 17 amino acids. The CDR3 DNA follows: TGCGCCAGCAGCCACCGACTAGCGGGCAGCTCCTACAATGAGCAGTTCTTC. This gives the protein CASSHRLAGSSYNEQFF.

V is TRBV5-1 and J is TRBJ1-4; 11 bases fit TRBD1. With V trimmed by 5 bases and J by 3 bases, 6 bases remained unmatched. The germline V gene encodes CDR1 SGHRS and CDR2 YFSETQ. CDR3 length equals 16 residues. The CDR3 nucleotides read TGCGCCAGCAGTAATGGACAGGGGGCGGCTAATGAAAAACTGTTTTTT. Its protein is CASSNGQGAANEKLFF.

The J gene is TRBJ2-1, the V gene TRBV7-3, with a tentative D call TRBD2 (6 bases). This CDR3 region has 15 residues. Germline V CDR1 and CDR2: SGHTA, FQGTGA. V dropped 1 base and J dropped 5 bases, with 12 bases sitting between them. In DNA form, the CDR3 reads TGTGCCAGCAGCTTAATGGCGGGGTCCCACAATGAGCAGTTCTTC. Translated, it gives CASSLMAGSHNEQFF. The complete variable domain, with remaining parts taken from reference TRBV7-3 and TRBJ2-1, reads GAGVSQTPSNKVTEKGKYVELRCDPISGHTALYWYRQSLGQGPEFLIYFQGTGAADDSGLPNDRFFAVRPEGSVSTLKIQRTERGDSAVYLCASSLMAGSHNEQFFGPGTRLTVL.

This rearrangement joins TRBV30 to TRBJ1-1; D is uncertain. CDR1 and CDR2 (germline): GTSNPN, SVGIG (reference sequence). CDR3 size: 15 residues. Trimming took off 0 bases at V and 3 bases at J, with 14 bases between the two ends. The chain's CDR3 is CAWSVIPTFDTEAFF. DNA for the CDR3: TGTGCCTGGAGTGTTATCCCGACCTTCGACACTGAAGCTTTCTTT.

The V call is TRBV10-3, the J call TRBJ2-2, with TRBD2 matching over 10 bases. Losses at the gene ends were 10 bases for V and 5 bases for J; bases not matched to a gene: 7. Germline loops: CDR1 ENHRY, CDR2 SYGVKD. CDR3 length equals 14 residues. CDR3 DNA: TGTGCCACAAAGACTAGCGGGTATACCGGGGAGCTGTTTTTT. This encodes CATKTSGYTGELFF.

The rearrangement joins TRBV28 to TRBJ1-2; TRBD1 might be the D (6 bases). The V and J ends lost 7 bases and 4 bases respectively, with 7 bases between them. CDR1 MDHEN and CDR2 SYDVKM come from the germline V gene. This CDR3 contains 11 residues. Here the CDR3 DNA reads TGTGCCAGCAACAGGGCCTATGGCTACACCTTC. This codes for CASNRAYGYTF.

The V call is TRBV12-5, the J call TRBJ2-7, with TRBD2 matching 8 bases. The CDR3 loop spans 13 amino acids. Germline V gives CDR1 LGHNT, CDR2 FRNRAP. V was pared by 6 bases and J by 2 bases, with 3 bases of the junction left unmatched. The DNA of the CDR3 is TGTGCTAGTGGACCGGGAGGGACCTACGAGCAGTACTTC. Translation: CASGPGGTYEQYF.

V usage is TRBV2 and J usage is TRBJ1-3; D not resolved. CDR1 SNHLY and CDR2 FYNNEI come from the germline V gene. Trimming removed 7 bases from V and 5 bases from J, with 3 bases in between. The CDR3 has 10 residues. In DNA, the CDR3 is TGTGCCAGCATGAGAAACACCATATATTTT. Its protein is CASMRNTIYF.

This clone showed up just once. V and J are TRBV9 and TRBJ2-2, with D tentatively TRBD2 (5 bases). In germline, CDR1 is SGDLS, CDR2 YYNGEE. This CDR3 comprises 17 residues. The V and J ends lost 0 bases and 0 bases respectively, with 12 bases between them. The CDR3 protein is CASSVGRLHANTGELFF. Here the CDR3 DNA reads TGTGCCAGCAGCGTAGGGAGACTACACGCGAACACCGGGGAGCTGTTTTTT.

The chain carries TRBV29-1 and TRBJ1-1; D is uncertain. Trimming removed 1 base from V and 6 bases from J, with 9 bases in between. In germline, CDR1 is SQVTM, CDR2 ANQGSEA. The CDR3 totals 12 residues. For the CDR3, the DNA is TGCAGCGTTGAAGGGGATTCGGCTGAAGCTTTCTTT. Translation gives CSVEGDSAEAFF.

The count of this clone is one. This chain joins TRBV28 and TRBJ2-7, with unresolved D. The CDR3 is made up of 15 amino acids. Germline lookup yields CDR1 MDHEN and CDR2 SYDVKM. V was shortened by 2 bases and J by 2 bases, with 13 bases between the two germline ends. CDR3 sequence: CASSLTSPIAYEQYF. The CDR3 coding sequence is TGTGCCAGCAGTTTAACCTCCCCTATTGCCTACGAGCAGTACTTC.

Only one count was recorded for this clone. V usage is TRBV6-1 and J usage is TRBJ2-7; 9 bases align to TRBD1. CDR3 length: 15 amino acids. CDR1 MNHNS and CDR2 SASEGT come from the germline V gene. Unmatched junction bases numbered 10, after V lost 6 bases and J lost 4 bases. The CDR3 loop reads CASSEAPGQGYEQYF. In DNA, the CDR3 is TGTGCCAGCAGCGAGGCCCCGGGACAGGGATACGAGCAGTACTTC.

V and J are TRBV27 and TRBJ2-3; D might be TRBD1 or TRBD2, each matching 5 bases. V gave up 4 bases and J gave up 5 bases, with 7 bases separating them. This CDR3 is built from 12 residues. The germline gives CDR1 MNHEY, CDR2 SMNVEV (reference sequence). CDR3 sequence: CASSYGGDTQYF. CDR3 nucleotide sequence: TGTGCCAGCAGTTATGGGGGAGATACGCAGTATTTT.

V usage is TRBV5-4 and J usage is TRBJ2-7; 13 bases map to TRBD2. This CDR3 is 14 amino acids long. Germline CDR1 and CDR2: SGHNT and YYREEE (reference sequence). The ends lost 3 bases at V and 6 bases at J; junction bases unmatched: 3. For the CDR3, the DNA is TGTGCCAGCAGCTCTACTAGCGGGAGGGCCGAGCAGTACTTC. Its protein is CASSSTSGRAEQYF.

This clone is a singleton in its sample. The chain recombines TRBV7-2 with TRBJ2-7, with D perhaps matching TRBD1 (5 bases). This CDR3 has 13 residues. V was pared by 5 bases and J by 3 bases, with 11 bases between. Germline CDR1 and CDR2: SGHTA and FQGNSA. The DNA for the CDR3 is TGTGCCAGCAGCATTGACAGCTACTACGAGCAGTACTTC. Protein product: CASSIDSYYEQYF. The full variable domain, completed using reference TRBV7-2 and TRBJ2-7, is GAGVSQSPSNKVTEKGKDVELRCDPISGHTALYWYRQSLGQGLEFLIYFQGNSAPDKSGLPSDRFSAERTGGSVSTLTIQRTQQEDSAVYLCASSIDSYYEQYFGPGTRLTVT.

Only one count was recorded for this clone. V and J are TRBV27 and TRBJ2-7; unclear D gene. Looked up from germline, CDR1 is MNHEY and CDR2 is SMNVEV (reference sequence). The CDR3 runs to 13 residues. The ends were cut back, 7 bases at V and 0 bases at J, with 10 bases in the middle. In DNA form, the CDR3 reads TGTGCCAGCACCGAAATGGGCTCCTACGAGCAGTACTTC. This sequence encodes CASTEMGSYEQYF.